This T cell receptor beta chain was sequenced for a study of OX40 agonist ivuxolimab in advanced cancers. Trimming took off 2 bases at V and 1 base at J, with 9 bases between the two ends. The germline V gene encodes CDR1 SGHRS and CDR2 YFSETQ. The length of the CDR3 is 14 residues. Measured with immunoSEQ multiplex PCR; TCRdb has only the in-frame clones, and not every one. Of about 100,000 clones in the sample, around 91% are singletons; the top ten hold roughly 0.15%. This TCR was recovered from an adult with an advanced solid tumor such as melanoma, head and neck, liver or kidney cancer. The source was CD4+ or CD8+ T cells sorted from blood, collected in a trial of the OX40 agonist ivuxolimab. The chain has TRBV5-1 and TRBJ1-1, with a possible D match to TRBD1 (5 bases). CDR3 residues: CASSLRDPNTEAFF. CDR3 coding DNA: TGCGCCAGCAGCTTAAGGGACCCGAACACTGAAGCTTTCTTT.